The next 22 T cell receptor beta chains were all read from a single sample in a study of shared clonotypes between healthy human individuals. Profiling relied on immunoSEQ multiplex PCR, and the TCRdb table lists in-frame clones only, not all of them. The sample records a few million clones, roughly nine tenths being singletons. Sequenced material: naive CD4+ T cells sorted from blood. Sample subset: CD45RA+ positively selected. The receptor source for this set is a man aged 18 to 35 in good health.

This chain joins TRBV6-5 and TRBJ1-5; tentatively, D is TRBD1 (5 bases). Trimming pared 6 bases from V and 8 bases from J, leaving 17 bases between. This CDR3 region has 14 residues. Germline V gene sequence: CDR1 MNHEY, CDR2 SVGAGI. The CDR3 spells CASRVTALGKPQHF. The CDR3 DNA sequence: TGTGCCAGCAGGGTGACAGCGCTGGGAAAGCCCCAGCATTTT.

The chain joins TRBV19 to TRBJ1-5; D perhaps matches TRBD1 (6 bases). Per the germline V gene, CDR1 is LNHDA and CDR2 is SQIVND (reference sequence). Trimming cost V 5 bases and J 1 base, with 18 bases left between them. The CDR3 sequence is 17 residues long. The CDR3 nucleotides are TGTGCCAGTAGTGAAGACAGGCTAGCGCTAAGCAATCAGCCCCAGCATTTT. This encodes CASSEDRLALSNQPQHF.

The chain joins TRBV18 to TRBJ2-1, with unresolved D. This CDR3 region has 13 residues. In germline, CDR1 is KGHSH, CDR2 LQKENI. Trimming stripped 3 bases from V and 4 bases from J, with 7 bases between. For the CDR3, the DNA is TGTGCCAGCTCACCGGTTACTTACAATGAGCAGTTCTTC. It codes for CASSPVTYNEQFF.

The chain recombines TRBV6-5 with TRBJ1-6; D is ambiguous. Germline V lookup: CDR1 MNHEY, CDR2 SVGAGI. This CDR3 is 15 amino acids long. V was cut by 4 bases and J by 6 bases, with 13 bases left in between. CDR3 sequence (DNA): TGTGCCAGCAGTTCATCCAGACCCCCTAATTCACCCCTCCACTTT. Protein product: CASSSSRPPNSPLHF.

This clone was seen a handful of times. The V call is TRBV28, the J call TRBJ1-1; D ambiguous. Germline CDR1 and CDR2: MDHEN and SYDVKM. The CDR3 is 15 amino acids. Trimming removed 4 bases from V and 1 base from J, with 13 bases in between. The DNA for the CDR3 is TGTGCCAGCAGTTCTCCCCTTGGAGGGAACACTGAAGCTTTCTTT. It is translated as CASSSPLGGNTEAFF.

The rearrangement links TRBV14 to TRBJ2-5, with a possible D match to TRBD2 (6 bases). Per the germline V gene, CDR1 is SGHDN and CDR2 is FVKESK. The CDR3 has 12 amino acids. Trimming stripped 4 bases from V and 5 bases from J, with 8 bases between. CDR3 loop: CASSPTRETQYF. The CDR3 region has the DNA TGTGCCAGCAGCCCGACTAGGGAGACCCAGTACTTC. Looking up the rest from reference TRBV14 and TRBJ2-5 gives the full variable domain: EAGVTQFPSHSVIEKGQTVTLRCDPISGHDNLYWYRRVMGKEIKFLLHFVKESKQDESGMPNNRFLAERTGGTYSTLKVQPAELEDSGVYFCASSPTRETQYFGPGTRLLVL.

The genes are TRBV2 and TRBJ2-3; D is uncertain. Germline-derived CDR1 and CDR2 are SNHLY and FYNNEI. This CDR3 is 12 amino acids long. V was trimmed by 7 bases and J by 2 bases, leaving 7 bases between them. CDR3 in DNA: TGTGCCAGCAAGGGCTACACAGATACGCAGTATTTT. Translation gives CASKGYTDTQYF.

J is TRBJ2-5 and V is TRBV5-1; D is perhaps TRBD1 or TRBD2 (5 bases each). Germline lookup yields CDR1 SGHRS and CDR2 YFSETQ. V was cut by 8 bases and J by 2 bases, with 16 bases left in between. This CDR3 has 14 amino acids. CDR3 loop: CASRVPGPQETQYF. The CDR3 region has the DNA TGCGCCAGTCGTGTTCCGGGACCTCAAGAGACCCAGTACTTC.

The rearrangement uses TRBV29-1 and TRBJ2-5, with 7 bases aligning to TRBD1. Germline CDR1 reads SQVTM; CDR2 reads ANQGSEA. J lost 3 bases, V lost 4 bases, and 8 bases had no gene match. The CDR3 is 14 residues long. DNA for the CDR3: TGCAGCGTTGGATTCGGGACAGCCGAAGAGACCCAGTACTTC. Translation: CSVGFGTAEETQYF.

The chain carries TRBV5-1 and TRBJ2-5, with 8 nucleotides matching TRBD1. This CDR3 is 15 amino acids long. The V and J ends lost 4 bases and 5 bases, in that order; junction bases with no gene match: 10. Germline loops: CDR1 SGHRS, CDR2 YFSETQ. The CDR3 reads CASSPGDRWVETQYF. Here the CDR3 DNA reads TGCGCCAGCAGCCCGGGGGACAGGTGGGTGGAGACCCAGTACTTC.

V is TRBV28 and J is TRBJ2-5; TRBD1 agrees at 7 bases. Germline V gene sequence: CDR1 MDHEN, CDR2 SYDVKM. The length of the CDR3 is 12 residues. Unmatched junction bases numbered 3, after V lost 8 bases and J lost 3 bases. The CDR3 region has the DNA TGTGCCAGCCAGACAGGGAAAGAGACCCAGTACTTC. As protein: CASQTGKETQYF.

About this clone: The sample contains more than one DNA sequence encoding this CDR3. The rearrangement uses TRBV6-6 and TRBJ2-7; D possibly matches TRBD1 or TRBD2 (5 bases each). From germline, CDR1 is MNHNY and CDR2 SVGAGI (reference sequence). Trimming removed 1 base from V and 5 bases from J, with 6 bases in between. This CDR3 is 12 amino acids long. The CDR3 loop is CASSYLGDEQYF. The CDR3 DNA sequence: TGTGCCAGCAGTTACTTGGGGGACGAGCAGTACTTC.

The chain joins TRBV30 to TRBJ2-1; 11 nucleotides match TRBD1. Per the germline V gene, CDR1 is GTSNPN and CDR2 is SVGIG (reference sequence). V shed 7 bases and J 4 bases; nucleotides not matched to a gene: 3. CDR3 size: 13 residues. The CDR3 coding sequence is TGTGCCTTTGGACAGGGGGCGTACAATGAGCAGTTCTTC. Translated, it gives CAFGQGAYNEQFF.

This clone appeared once. The chain couples TRBV6-1 to TRBJ2-1; D may be TRBD2 (5 bases). This CDR3 contains 11 residues. Trimming removed 6 bases at V and 8 bases at J, with 8 bases between. Germline V gives CDR1 MNHNS, CDR2 SASEGT. The CDR3 region has the DNA TGTGCCAGCAGGAGGGCCCATGAGCAGTTCTTC. Amino acid sequence: CASRRAHEQFF.

The chain combines TRBV7-6 with TRBJ2-7, with D perhaps TRBD1 (6 bases). The V and J ends lost 0 bases and 5 bases respectively, with 14 bases between them. The CDR3 sequence is 15 residues long. The germline V gene encodes CDR1 SGHVS and CDR2 FNYEAQ. The CDR3 spells CASSLAARGNHEQYF. CDR3 sequence (DNA): TGTGCCAGCAGCTTAGCGGCCAGGGGAAACCACGAGCAGTACTTC.

This chain connects TRBV6-5 to TRBJ1-1; tentative D call: TRBD1 (6 bases). The CDR3 contains 11 residues. The V and J ends lost 4 bases and 6 bases respectively, with 6 bases between them. The germline gives CDR1 MNHEY, CDR2 SVGAGI. CDR3: CASSSGAEAFF. The CDR3 nucleotides are TGTGCCAGCAGTTCAGGGGCTGAAGCTTTCTTT.

This clone was seen just once. The chain couples TRBV5-1 to TRBJ2-3; 7 nucleotides agree with TRBD2. Germline CDR1 is SGHRS and CDR2 is YFSETQ. The V segment lost 4 bases and the J segment 1 base; nucleotides outside the gene matches: 6. The length of the CDR3 is 15 residues. The CDR3, as DNA: TGCGCCAGCAGCCCGCCAACTAGCGGCACAGATACGCAGTATTTT. It translates to CASSPPTSGTDTQYF.

This clone was observed a few times. The same CDR3 is also encoded by other DNA sequences in this sample. The rearrangement joins TRBV5-4 to TRBJ1-4; maybe TRBD1 (5 bases). There are 13 residues in the CDR3. Germline lookup yields CDR1 SGHNT and CDR2 YYREEE (reference sequence). V was clipped by 1 base and J by 4 bases, with 5 bases between them. The CDR3 DNA reads TGTGCCAGCAGCTTGCAGGGTAATGAAAAACTGTTTTTT. Its translation is CASSLQGNEKLFF.

The chain recombines TRBV5-6 with TRBJ1-4; 10 nucleotides align to TRBD1. CDR1 and CDR2 from the germline V gene are SGHDT and YYEEEE. The V and J ends lost 4 bases and 4 bases, in that order; junction bases with no gene match: 4. The CDR3 length is 15 residues. This CDR3 is CASSPRDRGNEKLFF. The CDR3 nucleotides read TGTGCCAGCAGCCCAAGGGACAGGGGTAATGAAAAACTGTTTTTT.

The sample holds one count of this clone. J is TRBJ2-7 and V is TRBV25-1; tentative D call: TRBD1 (6 bases). Per germline, CDR1 MGHDK and CDR2 SYGVNS. The CDR3 length is 13 residues. V lost 8 bases and J 3 bases, leaving 14 bases between the germline ends. CDR3 sequence: CASRQASLYEQYF. The CDR3 DNA is TGTGCCAGCCGACAGGCCTCCCTCTACGAGCAGTACTTC.

In the case of this clone: At the DNA level, this CDR3 is encoded by other sequences in the same sample as well. The rearrangement links TRBV5-6 to TRBJ1-1; no firm D call. The CDR3 covers 14 residues. Germline values: CDR1 SGHDT, CDR2 YYEEEE. Trimming cost V 0 bases and J 1 base, with 7 bases left between them. DNA of the CDR3: TGTGCCAGCAGCTTGGTCGGCCCGAACACTGAAGCTTTCTTT. This codes for CASSLVGPNTEAFF.

The chain uses TRBV28 and TRBJ1-1; TRBD1 might be the D (6 bases). The V gene's germline CDR1 is MDHEN and CDR2 SYDVKM. This CDR3 contains 15 residues. V was clipped by 6 bases and J by 1 base, with 15 bases between them. CDR3 in DNA: TGTGCCAGCAGCCCCCCAGGGGCATGGAACACTGAAGCTTTCTTT. Encoded protein: CASSPPGAWNTEAFF.